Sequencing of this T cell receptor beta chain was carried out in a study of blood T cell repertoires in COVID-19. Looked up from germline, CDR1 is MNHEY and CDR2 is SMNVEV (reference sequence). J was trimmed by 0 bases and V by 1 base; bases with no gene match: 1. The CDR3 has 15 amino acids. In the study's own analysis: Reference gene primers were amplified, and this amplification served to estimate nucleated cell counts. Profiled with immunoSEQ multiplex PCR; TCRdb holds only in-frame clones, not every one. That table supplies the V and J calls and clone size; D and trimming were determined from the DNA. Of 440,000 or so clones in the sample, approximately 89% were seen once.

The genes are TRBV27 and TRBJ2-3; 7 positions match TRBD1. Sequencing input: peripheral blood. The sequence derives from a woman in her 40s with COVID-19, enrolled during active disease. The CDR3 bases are TGTGCCAGCAGTTTATGGGACAGTAGCACAGATACGCAGTATTTT. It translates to CASSLWDSSTDTQYF.